The rows below give T cell receptor beta chains drawn from one sample of a study of OX40 agonist ivuxolimab in advanced cancers. Sequencing was performed with immunoSEQ multiplex PCR; in TCRdb, only in-frame clones are kept and a portion is missing. The sample shows 58,000 or so clones, 83% of them seen only once. The input for sequencing was CD4+ or CD8+ T cells sorted from blood, taken in a trial of the OX40 agonist ivuxolimab. Receptors originate from an adult with an advanced solid tumor such as melanoma, head and neck, liver or kidney cancer. Each CDR3 is given with its conserved first and last residue. Fields, in order: J gene, clone size, V gene, D gene, CDR3 protein, CDR3 DNA. A D gene is named only where the DNA matches it firmly. Clone size is not always given. Where it is, it says once, few, many or a class for expanded clones.

j_call: TRBJ2-7; clone_size: -; v_call: TRBV7-2; d_call: TRBD2; cdr3_aa: CASSLGGALLYEQYF; cdr3_nt: TGTGCCAGCAGCCTCGGGGGGGCGCTTTTGTACGAGCAGTACTTC
j_call: TRBJ2-1; clone_size: -; v_call: TRBV5-4; d_call: TRBD2; cdr3_aa: CASSLPISGRDNEQFF; cdr3_nt: TGTGCCAGCAGCTTGCCGATAAGCGGGAGGGACAATGAGCAGTTCTTC
j_call: TRBJ2-7; clone_size: -; v_call: TRBV5-1; d_call: TRBD1; cdr3_aa: CASSSGTGGEQYF; cdr3_nt: TGCGCCAGCAGTTCCGGGACAGGGGGCGAGCAGTACTTC
j_call: TRBJ2-2; clone_size: -; v_call: TRBV9; d_call: TRBD2; cdr3_aa: CASSVGLAGLGELFF; cdr3_nt: TGTGCCAGCAGCGTAGGACTAGCGGGATTGGGGGAGCTGTTTTTT
j_call: TRBJ1-4; clone_size: once; v_call: TRBV18; d_call: -; cdr3_aa: CASSQGAVPGEKLFF; cdr3_nt: TGTGCCAGCTCGCAAGGGGCAGTCCCTGGTGAAAAACTGTTTTTT
j_call: TRBJ2-1; clone_size: few; v_call: TRBV11-3; d_call: -; cdr3_aa: CASSLDQARGNEQFF; cdr3_nt: TGTGCCAGCAGCTTAGATCAGGCCAGGGGAAATGAGCAGTTCTTC
j_call: TRBJ1-1; clone_size: few; v_call: TRBV20-1; d_call: -; cdr3_aa: CSARVNTEAFF; cdr3_nt: TGCAGTGCTCGGGTCAACACTGAAGCTTTCTTT
j_call: TRBJ1-3; clone_size: once; v_call: TRBV7-6; d_call: -; cdr3_aa: CASSARQDGNTIYF; cdr3_nt: TGTGCCAGCAGCGCTAGACAGGATGGAAACACCATATATTTT
j_call: TRBJ1-2; clone_size: -; v_call: TRBV29-1; d_call: TRBD1; cdr3_aa: CSHGTGGARGYTF; cdr3_nt: TGCAGCCACGGGACAGGGGGCGCGAGGGGCTACACCTTC
j_call: TRBJ1-6; clone_size: -; v_call: TRBV19; d_call: -; cdr3_aa: CASRSPGSDSPLHF; cdr3_nt: TGTGCCAGTAGGAGCCCAGGGTCGGATTCACCCCTCCACTTT
j_call: TRBJ2-3; clone_size: -; v_call: TRBV7-3; d_call: -; cdr3_aa: CASSLRGTRTDTQYF; cdr3_nt: TGTGCCAGCAGCTTAAGGGGGACTCGCACAGATACGCAGTATTTT
j_call: TRBJ1-1; clone_size: once; v_call: TRBV12-5; d_call: -; cdr3_aa: CASGPGGEAFF; cdr3_nt: TGTGCTAGTGGCCCTGGGGGTGAAGCTTTCTTT
j_call: TRBJ2-5; clone_size: once; v_call: TRBV7-9; d_call: -; cdr3_aa: CASSPGDRLQETQYF; cdr3_nt: TGTGCCAGCAGCCCGGGGGACAGACTACAAGAGACCCAGTACTTC
j_call: TRBJ2-5; clone_size: few; v_call: TRBV10-3; d_call: -; cdr3_aa: CAISSGETQYF; cdr3_nt: TGTGCCATCAGTAGCGGAGAGACCCAGTACTTC
j_call: TRBJ2-5; clone_size: once; v_call: TRBV7-8; d_call: -; cdr3_aa: CASRSRHLASGQETQYF; cdr3_nt: TGTGCCAGCAGATCGAGGCACCTAGCATCGGGGCAAGAGACCCAGTACTTC
j_call: TRBJ1-6; clone_size: -; v_call: TRBV6-1; d_call: -; cdr3_aa: CASSEGVISSPLHF; cdr3_nt: TGTGCCAGCAGTGAAGGGGTAATCTCCTCACCCCTCCACTTT
j_call: TRBJ2-7; clone_size: -; v_call: TRBV5-1; d_call: TRBD1; cdr3_aa: CASSLEQGATEQYF; cdr3_nt: TGCGCCAGCAGCTTGGAACAGGGGGCGACCGAGCAGTACTTC
j_call: TRBJ2-7; clone_size: -; v_call: TRBV6-5; d_call: TRBD1; cdr3_aa: CASSRGQGYEQYF; cdr3_nt: TGTGCCAGCAGTCGAGGACAGGGGTACGAGCAGTACTTC
j_call: TRBJ2-1; clone_size: -; v_call: TRBV5-1; d_call: TRBD2; cdr3_aa: CASSPPPLGLGYNEQFF; cdr3_nt: TGCGCCAGCAGTCCGCCCCCCCTCGGACTAGGGTACAATGAGCAGTTCTTC
j_call: TRBJ1-2; clone_size: -; v_call: TRBV14; d_call: -; cdr3_aa: CASSHGPTYGYTF; cdr3_nt: TGTGCCAGCAGCCATGGACCCACCTATGGCTACACCTTC
j_call: TRBJ2-3; clone_size: -; v_call: TRBV20-1; d_call: -; cdr3_aa: CSASNTDTQYF; cdr3_nt: TGCAGTGCTAGTAATACAGATACGCAGTATTTT
j_call: TRBJ2-7; clone_size: -; v_call: TRBV19; d_call: -; cdr3_aa: CASKRIEQYF; cdr3_nt: TGTGCCAGTAAACGGATCGAGCAGTACTTC
j_call: TRBJ1-4; clone_size: few; v_call: TRBV19; d_call: -; cdr3_aa: CASRLGGSEKLFF; cdr3_nt: TGTGCCAGTCGTCTAGGGGGGTCTGAAAAACTGTTTTTT
j_call: TRBJ1-1; clone_size: -; v_call: TRBV6-1; d_call: -; cdr3_aa: CASSVKGNTEAFF; cdr3_nt: TGTGCCAGCAGTGTAAAAGGGAACACTGAAGCTTTCTTT
j_call: TRBJ2-1; clone_size: -; v_call: TRBV5-1; d_call: -; cdr3_aa: CASSLAAGNNEQFF; cdr3_nt: TGCGCCAGCAGCTTGGCGGCTGGTAACAATGAGCAGTTCTTC
j_call: TRBJ2-1; clone_size: -; v_call: TRBV11-3; d_call: TRBD2; cdr3_aa: CASSLGIGGRDNEQFF; cdr3_nt: TGTGCCAGCAGCTTAGGGATTGGCGGGAGGGACAATGAGCAGTTCTTC
j_call: TRBJ1-1; clone_size: -; v_call: TRBV19; d_call: TRBD1; cdr3_aa: CASSPWTGGNTEAFF; cdr3_nt: TGTGCCAGTAGTCCGTGGACAGGGGGTAACACTGAAGCTTTCTTT
j_call: TRBJ1-4; clone_size: -; v_call: TRBV5-4; d_call: TRBD1; cdr3_aa: CASSSQQGPSQKLFF; cdr3_nt: TGTGCCAGCAGCTCGCAACAGGGGCCCTCACAAAAACTGTTTTTT
j_call: TRBJ2-1; clone_size: -; v_call: TRBV27; d_call: -; cdr3_aa: CASSFIPVGTPYNEQFF; cdr3_nt: TGTGCCAGCAGTTTCATACCCGTCGGGACACCCTACAATGAGCAGTTCTTC
j_call: TRBJ2-3; clone_size: -; v_call: TRBV11-3; d_call: -; cdr3_aa: CASSLGGKRNTQYF; cdr3_nt: TGTGCCAGCAGCTTAGGGGGAAAGCGGAATACGCAGTATTTT
j_call: TRBJ2-2; clone_size: -; v_call: TRBV7-2; d_call: -; cdr3_aa: CASSMNTGELFF; cdr3_nt: TGTGCCAGCAGCATGAACACCGGGGAGCTGTTTTTT
j_call: TRBJ2-5; clone_size: -; v_call: TRBV18; d_call: -; cdr3_aa: CASSPAGSPQETQYF; cdr3_nt: TGTGCCAGCTCACCGGCAGGGTCCCCACAAGAGACCCAGTACTTC
j_call: TRBJ1-5; clone_size: -; v_call: TRBV20-1; d_call: -; cdr3_aa: CSARDKIQHF; cdr3_nt: TGCAGTGCTAGAGATAAGATACAGCATTTT
j_call: TRBJ2-7; clone_size: -; v_call: TRBV4-1; d_call: -; cdr3_aa: CASSQGRLSYEQYF; cdr3_nt: TGCGCCAGCAGCCAAGGCCGCCTCTCCTACGAGCAGTACTTC
j_call: TRBJ2-5; clone_size: -; v_call: TRBV11-3; d_call: TRBD2; cdr3_aa: CASSLDSTSGGTQYF; cdr3_nt: TGTGCCAGCAGCTTAGATTCGACTAGCGGCGGGACCCAGTACTTC
j_call: TRBJ2-5; clone_size: -; v_call: TRBV21-1; d_call: -; cdr3_aa: CASSKDLAGAPQETQYF; cdr3_nt: TGTGCCAGCAGCAAAGATCTAGCGGGAGCCCCACAAGAGACCCAGTACTTC
j_call: TRBJ1-2; clone_size: -; v_call: TRBV2; d_call: -; cdr3_aa: CASSEGGRANYGYTF; cdr3_nt: TGTGCCAGCAGTGAAGGCGGCCGAGCTAACTATGGCTACACCTTC
j_call: TRBJ2-2; clone_size: -; v_call: TRBV2; d_call: -; cdr3_aa: CASRQTNTGELFF; cdr3_nt: TGTGCCAGCAGACAAACGAACACCGGGGAGCTGTTTTTT
j_call: TRBJ1-3; clone_size: few; v_call: TRBV6-1; d_call: -; cdr3_aa: CASRDDSRTGNTIYF; cdr3_nt: TGTGCCAGCAGGGACGACAGCAGGACTGGAAACACCATATATTTT
j_call: TRBJ2-2; clone_size: many; v_call: TRBV5-4; d_call: -; cdr3_aa: CASSPGDLLNTGELFF; cdr3_nt: TGTGCCAGCAGCCCGGGGGACCTATTGAACACCGGGGAGCTGTTTTTT